This T cell receptor beta chain was captured in a study of T cell responses to AZD1222 COVID-19 vaccine. General study points: In a largely white British group with more females than males, clonal diversity was possibly underestimated.

Both about-4-week and about-12-week second-dose recipients were combined. The assay was immunoSEQ multiplex PCR, and TCRdb's table has in-frame clones only and misses some. The table lists roughly 200,000 clones, 91% of them singletons, with approximately 1.7% in the top ten. The CDR3 sequence is 14 residues long. The ends were cut back, 4 bases at V and 7 bases at J, with 15 bases in the middle. CDR1 and CDR2 (germline): SGHKS, YYEKEE (reference sequence). With respect to this clone: Its antigen is unknown.

The sequence was obtained from an adult who received the AZD1222 COVID-19 vaccine. The genes are TRBV5-5 and TRBJ1-5, with D perhaps TRBD1 (6 bases). This sample comprised peripheral blood, obtained 28 days after the second AZD1222 dose. CDR3 region: CASSGRGEDQPQHF. The CDR3 DNA is TGTGCCAGCAGCGGTAGGGGGGAAGACCAGCCCCAGCATTTT.